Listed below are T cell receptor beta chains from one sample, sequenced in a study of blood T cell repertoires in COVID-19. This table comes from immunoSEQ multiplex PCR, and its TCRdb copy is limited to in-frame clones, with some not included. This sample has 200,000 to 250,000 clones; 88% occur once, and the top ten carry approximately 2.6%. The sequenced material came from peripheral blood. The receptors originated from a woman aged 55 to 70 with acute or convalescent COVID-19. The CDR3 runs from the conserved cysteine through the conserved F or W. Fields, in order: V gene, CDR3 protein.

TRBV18 CASSPGLAGDSSYEQYF
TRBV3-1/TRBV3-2 CASSLRQPYNEKLFF
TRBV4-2 CASSRRPIAGGGYNEQFF
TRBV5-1 CASSLATGAGNTIYF
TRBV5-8 CASSPFPGSRTDTQYF
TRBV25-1 CASSDPGQGYNEQFF
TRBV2 CASSESAGGPSEQYF
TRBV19 CASSISAGSYEQYF
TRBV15 CATSTYPPGSLFF
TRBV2 CASRDPHRSMNTEAFF
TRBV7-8 CASSLGQGFGEQFF
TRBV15 CATTREGRQPQHF
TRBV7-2 CASSLHGGPYEQYF
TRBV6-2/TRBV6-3 CASSKDGQKIYEQYF
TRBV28 CASRGQGWEKLFF
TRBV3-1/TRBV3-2 CASSHGQGETQYF
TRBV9 CASSKAVMNTEAFF
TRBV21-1 CASSERRQGPARQETQYF
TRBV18 CASSPTLNTEAFF
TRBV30 CAWRKPGATNEQYF
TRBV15 CAPCGGYTF
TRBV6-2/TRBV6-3 CASSYPDYGYTF
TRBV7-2 CASSLIQGGVGNTIYF